The 16 T cell receptor beta chains below come from one sample, sequenced in a study of blood T cell repertoires in COVID-19 (TCRdb year 2020). The method was the immunoSEQ multiplex PCR assay. The source is immuneACCESS, and TCRdb retained only in-frame sequences with V and J called. Part of the clones is not carried over; for the studies checked, unresolved V genes explain less than half of this, and the remainder is unexplained. This sample gives 150,000 or so clones in total; 70% to 85% of them show up just once. The ten largest clones represent 20% to 25% of the sample. The material sequenced was peripheral blood. The origin of the receptors is a woman over 75 with acute or convalescent COVID-19.

The chain couples TRBV3-1 (or the pseudogene TRBV3-2) to TRBJ1-4, with a tentative D call TRBD1 (6 bases). V gave up 4 bases and J gave up 3 bases, with 15 bases separating them. The CDR3 spans 16 residues. CDR1 and CDR2 from the germline V gene are LGHDT and YNNKEL (reference sequence). CDR3 loop: CASSRRQGRANEKLFF. The CDR3 coding sequence is TGTGCCAGCAGCCGGCGGCAGGGGAGGGCTAATGAAAAACTGTTTTTT.

This chain connects TRBV6-2 or TRBV6-3 to TRBJ1-5; maybe TRBD1 (5 bases). The CDR3 loop spans 12 amino acids. In germline, CDR1 is MNHEY, CDR2 SVGEGT. V lost 4 bases and J 15 bases, leaving 16 bases between the germline ends. The CDR3 loop is CASSSTDLTRHF. CDR3 coding DNA: TGTGCCAGCAGTTCGACAGATTTAACTCGGCATTTT.

This clone was recorded a few times. The chain carries TRBV11-2 and TRBJ1-2; D is uncertain. Germline lookup yields CDR1 SGHAT and CDR2 FQNNGV. Trimming cost V 6 bases and J 2 bases, with 13 bases left between them. This CDR3 is built from 14 residues. CDR3 bases: TGTGCCAGCAGTACAACCGCGGGGAACTATGGCTACACCTTC. Encoded protein: CASSTTAGNYGYTF.

The J gene is TRBJ1-6, the V gene TRBV18; 7 nucleotides align to TRBD1. Germline assignment: CDR1 KGHSH and CDR2 LQKENI. The CDR3 covers 14 residues. V was clipped by 3 bases and J by 10 bases; unmatched bases: 6. CDR3 coding DNA: TGTGCCAGCTCACCGACAGGGAGCGGATCACCCCTCCACTTT. It encodes CASSPTGSGSPLHF.

The chain joins TRBV11-2 to TRBJ2-7, with TRBD2 matching over 10 bases. V was pared by 3 bases and J by 2 bases, with 13 bases of the junction left unmatched. Germline assignment: CDR1 SGHAT and CDR2 FQNNGV. The CDR3 totals 18 residues. The CDR3 region has the DNA TGTGCCAGCAGCTTCACCGGGCTAGCGGGAGTAGGAGCCTACGAGCAGTACTTC. Its translation: CASSFTGLAGVGAYEQYF.

This chain uses TRBV5-5 with TRBJ1-1; 8 nucleotides agree with TRBD1. From germline, CDR1 is SGHKS and CDR2 YYEKEE (reference sequence). The CDR3 is 15 amino acids. With 1 base clipped from V and 2 bases from J, the junction kept 4 bases outside the gene matches. The CDR3 DNA reads as TGTGCCAGCAGCTTGCGAGACAGGGGAAACACTGAAGCTTTCTTT. This translates into CASSLRDRGNTEAFF.

There are a few counts of this clone. Other DNA sequences of this sample code for an identical CDR3. The rearrangement uses TRBV11-3 and TRBJ2-5, with a weak D call TRBD2 (5 bases). This CDR3 spans 12 amino acids. V was clipped by 4 bases and J by 4 bases, with 7 bases between them. CDR1 and CDR2 from the germline V gene are SGHNT and YENEEA. The CDR3: CASSSEGETQYF. Written as DNA, the CDR3 is TGTGCCAGCAGCTCCGAGGGAGAGACCCAGTACTTC.

The chain recombines TRBV29-1 with TRBJ2-1; 10 bases line up with TRBD2. With V trimmed by 6 bases and J by 10 bases, 15 bases remained unmatched. This CDR3 contains 15 residues. CDR1 SQVTM and CDR2 ANQGSEA come from the germline V gene. CDR3 loop: CSVHTGLAIGFEQFF. CDR3 DNA: TGCAGCGTCCACACGGGACTAGCGATTGGATTCGAGCAGTTCTTC.

V and J are TRBV7-9 and TRBJ1-4; TRBD1 agrees at 7 bases. The CDR3 has 15 residues. The ends lost 5 bases at V and 6 bases at J; junction bases unmatched: 9. CDR1 and CDR2 from the germline V gene are SEHNR and FQNEAQ (reference sequence). The CDR3 DNA reads as TGTGCCAGCAGCCCAGGGGGGCGAGGGGATGAAAAACTGTTTTTT. Its protein product is CASSPGGRGDEKLFF.

Many counts were recorded for this clone. The rearrangement links TRBV7-2 to TRBJ2-2, with 10 bases fitting TRBD2. Germline CDR1 is SGHTA and CDR2 is FQGNSA. The CDR3 extends over 17 amino acids. With V trimmed by 3 bases and J by 1 base, 5 bases remained unmatched. The CDR3 protein is CASSFRLAGLNTGELFF. The CDR3 DNA follows: TGTGCCAGCAGCTTTAGACTAGCGGGCTTGAACACCGGGGAGCTGTTTTTT.

CDR3 sequence: CASSEFTGTGTPFSYEQYF. The CDR3 DNA follows: TGTGCCAGCAGTGAGTTTACCGGGACAGGGACACCTTTCTCCTACGAGCAGTACTTC. This chain joins TRBV6-1 and TRBJ2-7; 9 bases are shared with TRBD1. The CDR3 runs to 19 residues. Germline CDR1 is MNHNS and CDR2 is SASEGT. V trimming: 3 bases; J trimming: 0 bases; junction bases outside the gene matches: 15.

The chain recombines TRBV10-3 with TRBJ2-2; 12 bases align to TRBD2. The CDR3 length is 17 residues. V was pared by 5 bases and J by 4 bases, with 8 bases of the junction left unmatched. Germline-derived CDR1 and CDR2 are ENHRY and SYGVKD. The CDR3, as DNA: TGTGCCATCAGTAGACTAGCGGGAGAAGGGGGCACCGGGGAGCTGTTTTTT. Protein sequence: CAISRLAGEGGTGELFF.

CDR3 amino acids: CASSVLSGQYKEETQYF. For the CDR3, the DNA is TGTGCCAGCAGCGTCCTCTCGGGACAGTATAAGGAAGAGACCCAGTACTTC. The V gene is TRBV9, the J gene TRBJ2-5, with 7 positions matching TRBD1. This CDR3 spans 17 amino acids. V lost 2 bases, J lost 3 bases, and 13 bases stayed unmatched. Germline V lookup: CDR1 SGDLS, CDR2 YYNGEE. Drawing the rest from reference TRBV9 and TRBJ2-5, the complete variable domain is DSGVTQTPKHLITATGQRVTLRCSPRSGDLSVYWYQQSLDQGLQFLIQYYNGEERAKGNILERFSAQQFPDLHSELNLSSLELGDSALYFCASSVLSGQYKEETQYFGPGTRLLVL.

The chain has TRBV5-1 and TRBJ1-2; the D gene is possibly TRBD1 (6 bases). Trimming removed 1 base from V and 4 bases from J, with 14 bases in between. Germline V lookup: CDR1 SGHRS, CDR2 YFSETQ. CDR3 size: 15 residues. The CDR3 loop reads CASSLLQGGGYGYTF. The CDR3 coding sequence is TGCGCCAGCAGCTTGCTGCAGGGAGGGGGCTATGGCTACACCTTC.

This clone has just a few counts. CDR3 coding DNA: TGTGCCAGCTCCAGGGACAGGGTCTTAGGTTCACCCCTCCACTTT. It encodes CASSRDRVLGSPLHF. The V and J genes are TRBV7-2 and TRBJ1-6; 9 positions match TRBD1. The CDR3 is 15 residues long. Germline V lookup: CDR1 SGHTA, CDR2 FQGNSA. Trimming at V came to 8 bases and at J to 9 bases, leaving 11 bases not matched to a gene.

This rearrangement joins TRBV18 to TRBJ2-5; 8 bases fit TRBD1. The V gene end was trimmed by 4 bases and the J gene end by 5 bases; junction bases not matched to a gene: 15. CDR3 length equals 17 residues. CDR1 and CDR2 (germline): KGHSH, LQKENI. The CDR3 nucleotides read TGTGCCAGCTCACTTTTTTCTGGGACAGGTCAAGATGAGACCCAGTACTTC. It yields the protein CASSLFSGTGQDETQYF.